This TCR beta chain was found in a study of T-cell reconstitution after alpha-beta-depleted transplantation in children. On this clonotype itself: This is likely a read error, given that the CDR3 carries no conserved phenylalanine or tryptophan at its end.

During its preparation, the TCRbeta library received unique molecular identifiers. In TCRdb, the PCR reads were re-called with MiXCR into one record per CDR3 protein. The table records about 580,000 distinct CDR3 sequences, 20% to 25% of them present only once. This specimen consisted of PBMCs, mostly from graft donor cells, obtained 360 days after TCRalphabeta/CD19-depleted stem cell transplant. This sequence originates from a boy younger than two who had a stem cell transplant for acute myeloid leukemia, so the T cells may come from the graft donor.

CDR3 loop: CSALRTGDSPLHC. The CDR3 nucleotides read TGCAGTGCCCTCAGAACAGGGGATTCACCCCTCCACTGT. The chain has TRBV20-1 and TRBJ1-6; 7 bases align to TRBD1. The CDR3 contains 13 residues. The V and J ends lost 6 bases and 8 bases, in that order; junction bases with no gene match: 7. Per germline, CDR1 DFQATT and CDR2 SNEGSKA (reference sequence).